Following are 19 T cell receptor beta chains from one sample sequenced in a study of blood T cell repertoires in COVID-19 (dated by TCRdb to the early 2020s). The method was the immunoSEQ multiplex PCR assay. In its TCRdb copy, this immuneACCESS table keeps in-frame sequences only and misses some clones. Where compared with another copy, unresolved V genes explain less than half of these, and the others have no known cause. Counted in this sample were 250,000 to 300,000 clones; around nine tenths of them appeared once. Around 10% of the sample goes to the ten largest clones. Specimen: peripheral blood. All receptors come from a woman younger than 45 with COVID-19, enrolled during active disease.

This rearrangement joins TRBV27 to TRBJ2-1, with 11 bases fitting TRBD2. J lost 15 bases, V lost 5 bases, and 9 bases had no gene match. Germline V gives CDR1 MNHEY, CDR2 SMNVEV (reference sequence). This CDR3 is built from 13 residues. The DNA of the CDR3 is TGTGCCAGCAGTCCGCTAGCGGGAGGCCGTCCGTTCTTC. It is translated as CASSPLAGGRPFF.

The CDR3 loop reads CASSQERYTGELFF. CDR3 nucleotide sequence: TGCGCCAGCAGCCAGGAGCGGTACACCGGGGAGCTGTTTTTT. The chain is built from TRBV4-1 and TRBJ2-2; tentatively, D is TRBD2 (5 bases). The CDR3 spans 14 residues. V was cut by 3 bases and J by 3 bases, with 8 bases left in between. The germline V gene encodes CDR1 MGHRA and CDR2 YSYEKL.

To note about this clone: Other DNA sequences in the same sample also yield this CDR3. The chain employs TRBV2 and TRBJ1-1; a possible D gene is TRBD1 (6 bases). This CDR3 has 14 amino acids. Trimming removed 0 bases at V and 4 bases at J, with 9 bases between. The germline gives CDR1 SNHLY, CDR2 FYNNEI. CDR3 residues: CASSEALGGTEAFF. The CDR3 bases are TGTGCCAGCAGTGAAGCTTTAGGGGGCACTGAAGCTTTCTTT. Using reference TRBV2 and TRBJ1-1 for the parts outside the CDR3, the full variable domain is EPEVTQTPSHQVTQMGQEVILRCVPISNHLYFYWYRQILGQKVEFLVSFYNNEISEKSEIFDDQFSVERPDGSNFTLKIRSTKLEDSAMYFCASSEALGGTEAFFGQGTRLTVV.

J is TRBJ2-2 and V is TRBV6-5; TRBD1 matches at 10 bases. V shed 8 bases and J 3 bases; nucleotides not matched to a gene: 0. The CDR3 loop spans 13 amino acids. Germline CDR1 reads MNHEY; CDR2 reads SVGAGI. CDR3 sequence: CASGTGDTGELFF. The DNA for the CDR3 is TGTGCCAGCGGGACAGGGGACACCGGGGAGCTGTTTTTT.

The V gene is TRBV7-2, the J gene TRBJ2-7; 9 bases line up with TRBD1. V gave up 3 bases and J gave up 0 bases; unmatched junction bases: 15. The germline gives CDR1 SGHTA, CDR2 FQGNSA. This CDR3 has 19 amino acids. This CDR3 reads CASSFKGGQGSHSSYEQYF. CDR3 nucleotides: TGTGCCAGCAGCTTCAAAGGGGGACAGGGATCTCACAGCTCCTACGAGCAGTACTTC.

The chain is built from TRBV7-9 and TRBJ2-2; a weak D match, TRBD1 (6 bases). The CDR3 covers 12 residues. Germline V CDR1 and CDR2: SEHNR, FQNEAQ (reference sequence). Between the trimmed V and J ends, which lost 5 bases and 7 bases, there was a span of 8 bases. This CDR3 reads CASSRDIGELFF. CDR3 sequence (DNA): TGTGCCAGCAGCCGGGACATCGGGGAGCTGTTTTTT.

This rearrangement joins TRBV11-2 to TRBJ2-7; 9 bases are shared with TRBD1. The CDR3 sequence is 15 residues long. The V segment lost 3 bases and the J segment 5 bases; nucleotides outside the gene matches: 8. Germline assignment: CDR1 SGHAT and CDR2 FQNNGV. This CDR3 is CASSFTGTGTHEQYF. The CDR3 DNA reads TGTGCCAGCAGCTTTACCGGGACAGGGACGCACGAGCAGTACTTC.

The rearrangement uses TRBV28 and TRBJ2-7; D is unclear. CDR3 length: 13 residues. Germline CDR1 MDHEN, CDR2 SYDVKM. V was shortened by 8 bases and J by 2 bases, with 13 bases between the two germline ends. The CDR3 bases are TGTGCCAGCCTCCGGCAGGTCCCCTACGAGCAGTACTTC. It encodes CASLRQVPYEQYF.

The chain combines TRBV7-2 with TRBJ2-2; a possible D gene is TRBD2 (6 bases). The CDR3 runs to 13 residues. CDR1 and CDR2 from the germline V gene are SGHTA and FQGNSA. V lost 5 bases and J lost 4, with 8 bases in between. CDR3 loop: CASSRDSTGELFF. Written as DNA, the CDR3 is TGTGCCAGCAGCAGGGACTCCACCGGGGAGCTGTTTTTT.

The chain recombines TRBV25-1 with TRBJ2-3; the match to TRBD2 covers 9 bases. Per the germline V gene, CDR1 is MGHDK and CDR2 is SYGVNS. This CDR3 has 16 amino acids. V was pared by 3 bases and J by 2 bases, with 6 bases of the junction left unmatched. CDR3 protein: CASSDYLAGNTDTQYF. DNA for the CDR3: TGTGCCAGCAGTGACTATCTAGCGGGAAACACAGATACGCAGTATTTT. Full variable domain (remainder filled in from reference TRBV25-1 and TRBJ2-3): EADIYQTPRYLVIGTGKKITLECSQTMGHDKMYWYQQDPGMELHLIHYSYGVNSTEKGDLSSESTVSRIRTEHFPLTLESARPSHTSQYLCASSDYLAGNTDTQYFGPGTRLTVL.

This rearrangement joins TRBV5-4 to TRBJ2-2, with TRBD2 as a possible D gene (5 bases). V lost 4 bases to trimming and J lost 0 bases, with 13 bases between them. This CDR3 has 16 residues. CDR1 is SGHNT, CDR2 YYREEE, per germline (reference sequence). The CDR3: CASSAPRGTNTGELFF. CDR3 sequence (DNA): TGTGCCAGCAGCGCCCCGAGAGGGACGAACACCGGGGAGCTGTTTTTT. The full variable domain, completed using reference TRBV5-4 and TRBJ2-2, is ETGVTQSPTHLIKTRGQQVTLRCSSQSGHNTVSWYQQALGQGPQFIFQYYREEENGRGNFPPRFSGLQFPNYSSELNVNALELDDSALYLCASSAPRGTNTGELFFGEGSRLTVL.

J is TRBJ1-2 and V is TRBV4-1, with TRBD1 as a possible D gene (5 bases). Trimming took 0 bases from V and 3 from J, leaving 11 bases between them. The germline gives CDR1 MGHRA, CDR2 YSYEKL. This CDR3 comprises 15 residues. In nucleotides, the CDR3 is TGCGCCAGCAGCCAAGAGGGGGGAGCGGACTATGGCTACACCTTC. Translating gives CASSQEGGADYGYTF.

The chain combines TRBV6-5 with TRBJ1-5, with D perhaps TRBD1 (6 bases). There are 15 residues in the CDR3. V shed 6 bases and J shed 4 bases, with 16 bases lying between them. Germline-derived CDR1 and CDR2 are MNHEY and SVGAGI. The chain's CDR3 is CASSPTGQRNQPQHF. The CDR3 DNA sequence: TGTGCCAGCAGCCCCACAGGACAGCGAAATCAGCCCCAGCATTTT.

The chain combines TRBV2 with TRBJ2-4; D perhaps matches TRBD2 (6 bases). The CDR3 loop spans 12 amino acids. V was clipped by 3 bases and J by 7 bases, with 7 bases between them. The germline V gene has CDR1 SNHLY and CDR2 FYNNEI. The chain's CDR3 is CASSDRGNIQYF. In nucleotides, the CDR3 is TGTGCCAGCAGTGACCGGGGGAACATTCAGTACTTC. The complete variable domain, with remaining parts taken from reference TRBV2 and TRBJ2-4, reads EPEVTQTPSHQVTQMGQEVILRCVPISNHLYFYWYRQILGQKVEFLVSFYNNEISEKSEIFDDQFSVERPDGSNFTLKIRSTKLEDSAMYFCASSDRGNIQYFGAGTRLSVL.

The chain uses TRBV9 and TRBJ2-1, with TRBD2 matching 9 bases. Germline V gives CDR1 SGDLS, CDR2 YYNGEE. The CDR3 is made up of 16 amino acids. V shed 2 bases, J shed 1 base, and the junction held 4 bases outside the gene matches. The CDR3 region has the DNA TGTGCCAGCAGCGTCCAAAGCGGGAGGTCCTACAATGAGCAGTTCTTC. It is translated as CASSVQSGRSYNEQFF. The variable domain in full, with the rest retrieved from reference TRBV9 and TRBJ2-1, is DSGVTQTPKHLITATGQRVTLRCSPRSGDLSVYWYQQSLDQGLQFLIQYYNGEERAKGNILERFSAQQFPDLHSELNLSSLELGDSALYFCASSVQSGRSYNEQFFGPGTRLTVL.

V usage is TRBV5-6 and J usage is TRBJ2-1, with 9 nucleotides matching TRBD1. The length of the CDR3 is 15 residues. V gave up 4 bases and J gave up 8 bases; unmatched junction bases: 10. Germline loops: CDR1 SGHDT, CDR2 YYEEEE. The CDR3 region has the DNA TGTGCCAGCAGCCCGTGGCGGACAGGGGTCGATGAGCAGTTCTTC. Translated: CASSPWRTGVDEQFF.

The chain couples TRBV6-4 to TRBJ2-3; 10 bases are shared with TRBD2. Looked up from germline, CDR1 is MRHNA and CDR2 is SNTAGT. The ends lost 0 bases at V and 3 bases at J; junction bases unmatched: 6. The CDR3 has 17 residues. The CDR3 DNA is TGTGCCAGCAGTGACTCGGCTAGCGGGAGTGGAACAGATACGCAGTATTTT. Translation gives CASSDSASGSGTDTQYF.

J is TRBJ2-7 and V is TRBV4-1, with 7 bases fitting TRBD2. CDR1 and CDR2 from the germline V gene are MGHRA and YSYEKL. The CDR3 has 15 residues. J gave up 2 bases and V 4 bases, and 8 bases lay outside the gene matches. CDR3 amino acids: CASSRTGGATYEQYF. In DNA, the CDR3 is TGCGCCAGCAGCCGCACGGGGGGAGCCACCTACGAGCAGTACTTC.

This clone has a single count. The J gene is TRBJ1-6, the V gene TRBV7-9; unclear D gene. Trimming took off 2 bases at V and 8 bases at J, with 13 bases between the two ends. This CDR3 contains 15 residues. Germline CDR1 SEHNR, CDR2 FQNEAQ (reference sequence). CDR3 sequence reads: CASSLTARRDSPLHF. The CDR3 nucleotides are TGTGCCAGCAGCTTAACCGCCAGGCGGGATTCACCCCTCCACTTT.